These 27 T cell receptor beta chains originate from one sample sequenced in a study of T cells after yellow fever vaccination. MiXCR, run by TCRdb on the 5' RACE reads, gives a single entry per CDR3 protein. The sample contains approximately 450,000 distinct CDR3 sequences, roughly 20% of which appear only once. The sample here was PBMCs, taken before the yellow fever booster vaccination. Receptor source: a man aged 18-30 years who received the YFV17D yellow fever vaccine.

This clonotype was seen more than once but under ten times. The gene calls are TRBV20-1 and TRBJ2-3; TRBD2 matches at 8 bases. Trimming removed 4 bases from V and 1 base from J; junction bases left unmatched: 4. Germline CDR1 and CDR2: DFQATT and SNEGSKA (reference sequence). This CDR3 contains 14 residues. The DNA of the CDR3 is TGCAGTGCTACCCGGGGGGGGGGCACAGATACGCAGTATTTT. It encodes CSATRGGGTDTQYF.

This clonotype has more than one count but fewer than ten. The chain links TRBV4-3 to TRBJ1-6; unclear D gene. CDR3 length: 15 amino acids. The V gene lost 0 bases and the J gene lost 3 bases, with 6 bases spanning the gap. Germline-derived CDR1 and CDR2 are LGHNA and YSLEER. The CDR3: CASSQDRVYNSPLHF. The DNA of the CDR3 is TGCGCCAGCAGCCAAGATAGGGTCTATAATTCACCCCTCCACTTT.

This chain uses TRBV19 with TRBJ2-3; no clear D. The CDR3 length is 15 residues. The V gene lost 4 bases and the J gene lost 2 bases, with 13 bases spanning the gap. CDR1 and CDR2 from the germline V gene are LNHDA and SQIVND (reference sequence). CDR3 sequence reads: CASSKNSYLTDTQYF. In DNA form, the CDR3 reads TGTGCCAGTAGTAAAAACAGCTACCTCACAGATACGCAGTATTTT.

This clonotype was detected only a few times. The V gene is TRBV4-1, the J gene TRBJ1-5; possibly TRBD1 for D (6 bases). Trimming shortened V by 2 bases and J by 6 bases, and 11 bases separated the two germline ends. This CDR3 contains 14 residues. Germline values: CDR1 MGHRA, CDR2 YSYEKL. Here the CDR3 DNA reads TGCGCCAGCAGCCAATATCAGGGGATTCAGCCCCAGCATTTT. Amino acids: CASSQYQGIQPQHF.

In this sample, this clonotype turned up a few times. V is TRBV27 and J is TRBJ1-4, with 8 bases identical to TRBD1. Per the germline V gene, CDR1 is MNHEY and CDR2 is SMNVEV (reference sequence). The CDR3 is 13 residues long. With 6 bases clipped from V and 8 bases from J, the junction kept 5 bases outside the gene matches. CDR3 sequence reads: CASSVTGVEKLFF. CDR3 DNA: TGTGCCAGCAGCGTGACAGGGGTCGAAAAACTGTTTTTT.

The rearrangement joins TRBV24-1 to TRBJ1-5, with D possibly matching TRBD1 (6 bases). Trimming removed 4 bases at V and 6 bases at J, with 15 bases between. Looked up from germline, CDR1 is KGHDR and CDR2 is SFDVKD. The CDR3 is made up of 15 amino acids. This CDR3 reads CATSDPQGTGQPQHF. CDR3 bases: TGTGCCACCAGTGACCCCCAGGGGACGGGTCAGCCCCAGCATTTT.

The CDR3, as DNA: TGTGCCAGCAGTTACGGGGGCGGGATTTGGGATGAAAAACTGTTTTTT. It is translated as CASSYGGGIWDEKLFF. V usage is TRBV6-6 and J usage is TRBJ1-4; perhaps TRBD1 as D (6 bases). The CDR3 length is 16 residues. Trimming shortened V by 2 bases and J by 6 bases, and 16 bases separated the two germline ends. The germline gives CDR1 MNHNY, CDR2 SVGAGI (reference sequence).

This clonotype appeared a few times. J is TRBJ2-6 and V is TRBV18, with TRBD1 matching over 10 bases. The CDR3 loop spans 18 amino acids. Germline loops: CDR1 KGHSH, CDR2 LQKENI. V was pared by 3 bases and J by 0 bases, with 5 bases of the junction left unmatched. CDR3 sequence (DNA): TGTGCCAGCTCACCGAGACAGGGGGCGAGCTCTGGGGCCAACGTCCTGACTTTC. It encodes CASSPRQGASSGANVLTF.

This clonotype was observed a handful of times. This chain links TRBV5-1 with TRBJ2-7, with 8 bases lining up with TRBD1. The CDR3 length is 14 residues. Losses at the gene ends were 2 bases for V and 7 bases for J; bases not matched to a gene: 8. CDR1 is SGHRS, CDR2 YFSETQ, per germline. The CDR3 is CASSFRTGSGEQYV. The CDR3 nucleotides read TGCGCCAGCAGCTTTCGGACAGGGTCGGGGGAGCAGTACGTC.

This clonotype appeared a few times. The V and J genes are TRBV6-5 and TRBJ1-2; D remains unclear. CDR3 length: 13 residues. Germline values: CDR1 MNHEY, CDR2 SVGAGI. Between the trimmed V and J ends, which lost 6 bases and 8 bases, there was a span of 16 bases. In DNA, the CDR3 is TGTGCCAGCAGGTTCAGATCGGCGGGAGGCTACACCTTC. It codes for CASRFRSAGGYTF.

This chain uses TRBV19 with TRBJ1-5; 12 bases map to TRBD1. Germline assignment: CDR1 LNHDA and CDR2 SQIVND (reference sequence). The CDR3 extends over 14 amino acids. V lost 9 bases to trimming and J lost 6 bases; unmatched junction nucleotides: 6. CDR3 residues: CASSGTGGIQPQHF. The CDR3 nucleotides are TGTGCCAGCTCCGGGACAGGGGGCATTCAGCCCCAGCATTTT.

This clonotype came up many times. The chain joins TRBV29-1 to TRBJ2-4, with D hard to call. The germline V gene has CDR1 SQVTM and CDR2 ANQGSEA. V lost 3 bases, J lost 1 base, and 10 bases lay in between. The CDR3 has 14 residues. Here the CDR3 DNA reads TGCAGCGTTGAGTCACGTCTGGCCAAAAACATTCAGTACTTC. It encodes CSVESRLAKNIQYF.

This clonotype was seen a handful of times. Because the CDR3's place on the DNA is in doubt, the DNA is left out and the CDR3 is given as listed by TCRdb. The chain combines TRBV28 with TRBJ2-5; the table calls TRBD2, which could not be checked here. The germline V gene has CDR1 MDHEN and CDR2 SYDVKM. The CDR3 contains 14 residues when both ends are counted. The CDR3 here is CASSSSGWEETQYF.

This chain connects TRBV7-2 to TRBJ1-5; D is undetermined. Germline V CDR1 and CDR2: SGHTA, FQGNSA. The CDR3 is 14 residues long. V was trimmed by 1 base and J by 7 bases, leaving 11 bases between them. The CDR3 region is CASSLVSVEQPQHF. The CDR3 nucleotides are TGTGCCAGCAGCTTAGTTTCAGTCGAACAGCCCCAGCATTTT. Using reference TRBV7-2 and TRBJ1-5 for the parts outside the CDR3, the full variable domain is GAGVSQSPSNKVTEKGKDVELRCDPISGHTALYWYRQSLGQGLEFLIYFQGNSAPDKSGLPSDRFSAERTGGSVSTLTIQRTQQEDSAVYLCASSLVSVEQPQHFGDGTRLSIL.

V gene TRBV5-6 combines with J gene TRBJ2-3, with TRBD2 identical over 14 bases. The V segment lost 3 bases and the J segment 5 bases; nucleotides outside the gene matches: 5. This CDR3 is 16 amino acids long. Per the germline V gene, CDR1 is SGHDT and CDR2 is YYEEEE. The CDR3 sequence is CASSYPGLAGEDTQYF. CDR3 DNA sequence: TGTGCCAGCAGCTACCCGGGACTAGCGGGGGAAGATACGCAGTATTTT.

This clonotype occurred a few times. The CDR3 protein is CASSPMGGYNEKLFF. The DNA for the CDR3 is TGTGCCAGCAGCCCAATGGGAGGTTATAATGAAAAACTGTTTTTT. The chain uses TRBV9 and TRBJ1-4; the D is unclear. CDR1 is SGDLS, CDR2 YYNGEE, per germline. The CDR3 covers 15 residues. Deletions cut 4 bases from V and 4 bases from J, with 14 bases between.

The rearrangement uses TRBV15 and TRBJ2-6; the match to TRBD1 covers 7 bases. In germline, CDR1 is LNHNV, CDR2 YYDKDF (reference sequence). The CDR3 is 14 residues long. Trimming at V came to 6 bases and at J to 4 bases, leaving 3 bases not matched to a gene. CDR3 sequence: CATRTGSGANVLTF. In DNA, the CDR3 is TGTGCCACCAGGACAGGGTCCGGGGCCAACGTCCTGACTTTC. The entire variable domain, with the rest obtained from reference TRBV15 and TRBJ2-6, is as follows: DAMVIQNPRYQVTQFGKPVTLSCSQTLNHNVMYWYQQKSSQAPKLLFHYYDKDFNNEADTPDNFQSRRPNTSFCFLDIRSPGLGDTAMYLCATRTGSGANVLTFGAGSRLTVL.

The chain joins TRBV29-1 to TRBJ2-2; 11 bases are shared with TRBD2. Germline V lookup: CDR1 SQVTM, CDR2 ANQGSEA. The ends lost 7 bases at V and 7 bases at J; junction bases unmatched: 8. The CDR3 sequence is 14 residues long. CDR3 DNA: TGCAGCGCCGAACGGACTAGCGGGTACGGGGAGCTGTTTTTT. Protein: CSAERTSGYGELFF.

This chain joins TRBV6-6 and TRBJ2-1; 9 bases line up with TRBD2. The trim removed 2 bases at V and 5 bases at J, leaving 4 bases unmatched. CDR3 size: 15 residues. The germline CDR1 and CDR2 sequences are MNHNY and SVGAGI (reference sequence). The CDR3 nucleotides are TGTGCCAGCAGTTACAGCGGGGGGCGAGACAATGAGCAGTTCTTC. Translation gives CASSYSGGRDNEQFF.

This clonotype was counted between two and nine times. The J gene is TRBJ2-4, the V gene TRBV3-1; tentatively, D is TRBD1 (6 bases). Trimming removed 4 bases from V and 1 base from J, with 17 bases in between. The CDR3 consists of 17 residues. Germline-derived CDR1 and CDR2 are LGHDT and YNNKEL (reference sequence). The CDR3 reads CASSPRNAGDAKNIQYF. The CDR3 DNA reads as TGTGCCAGCAGCCCCCGGAATGCAGGGGACGCCAAAAACATTCAGTACTTC.

The chain is built from TRBV7-2 and TRBJ1-2; 8 bases align to TRBD1. The CDR3 sequence is 11 residues long. Germline V gene lookup returns CDR1 SGHTA and CDR2 FQGNSA. With 4 bases clipped from V and 13 bases from J, the junction kept 5 bases outside the gene matches. The CDR3, as DNA: TGTGCCAGCAGCTCAACAGGGGGATCCACCTTC. It encodes CASSSTGGSTF.

This rearrangement joins TRBV5-1 to TRBJ1-3; D gene ambiguous. Germline CDR1 reads SGHRS; CDR2 reads YFSETQ. The V and J ends lost 0 bases and 0 bases respectively, with 4 bases between them. The CDR3 has 14 amino acids. The chain's CDR3 is CASSLAASGNTIYF. The CDR3 bases are TGCGCCAGCAGCTTGGCGGCCTCTGGAAACACCATATATTTT.

The chain recombines TRBV20-1 with TRBJ1-1, with 7 bases aligning to TRBD1. CDR1 is DFQATT and CDR2 is SNEGSKA in the germline V gene (reference sequence). V gave up 1 base and J gave up 2 bases; unmatched junction bases: 4. The CDR3 runs to 14 residues. CDR3 coding DNA: TGCAGTGCTAGAGTAGGGGGCGATAACACTGAAGCTTTCTTT. Translated: CSARVGGDNTEAFF.

This clonotype has more than one count but fewer than ten. This rearrangement joins TRBV6-5 to TRBJ2-7, with 7 bases that match TRBD2. The CDR3 length is 15 residues. Germline loops: CDR1 MNHEY, CDR2 SVGAGI. V was pared by 0 bases and J by 3 bases, with 5 bases of the junction left unmatched. The CDR3 sequence is CASSYSRGRDYEQYF. CDR3 in DNA: TGTGCCAGCAGTTACTCGCGGGGGAGAGACTACGAGCAGTACTTC.

The chain recombines TRBV10-3 with TRBJ1-3; the match to TRBD1 covers 8 bases. The V segment lost 10 bases and the J segment 4 bases; nucleotides outside the gene matches: 9. This CDR3 spans 14 amino acids. Germline CDR1 is ENHRY and CDR2 is SYGVKD. CDR3 amino acids: CATNQGARGNTIYF. CDR3 coding DNA: TGTGCCACAAACCAGGGGGCGAGAGGAAACACCATATATTTT.

The table lists this clonotype with a few counts. The chain carries TRBV19 and TRBJ2-3; maybe TRBD2 (5 bases). This CDR3 is built from 15 residues. Germline lookup yields CDR1 LNHDA and CDR2 SQIVND (reference sequence). V was trimmed by 1 base and J by 1 base, leaving 9 bases between them. CDR3 amino acids: CASSIALAGTDTQYF. The DNA for the CDR3 is TGTGCCAGTAGTATAGCGCTAGCCGGCACAGATACGCAGTATTTT.

This clonotype was detected only a few times. V and J are TRBV5-1 and TRBJ2-1; a weak D match, TRBD2 (5 bases). Trimming removed 4 bases from V and 5 bases from J, with 13 bases in between. This CDR3 is 14 amino acids long. The germline gives CDR1 SGHRS, CDR2 YFSETQ. CDR3 sequence reads: CASSRTPGNNEQFF. CDR3 sequence (DNA): TGCGCCAGCAGCAGGACGCCGGGAAACAATGAGCAGTTCTTC.